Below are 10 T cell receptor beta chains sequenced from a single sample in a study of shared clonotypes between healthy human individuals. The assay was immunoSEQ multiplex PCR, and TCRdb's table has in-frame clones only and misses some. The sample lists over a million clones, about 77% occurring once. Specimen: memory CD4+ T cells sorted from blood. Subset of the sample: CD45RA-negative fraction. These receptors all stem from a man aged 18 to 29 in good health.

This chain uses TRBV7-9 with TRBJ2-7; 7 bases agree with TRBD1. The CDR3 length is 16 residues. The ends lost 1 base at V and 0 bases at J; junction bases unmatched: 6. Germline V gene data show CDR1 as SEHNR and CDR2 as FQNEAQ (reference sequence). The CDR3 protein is CASSLVTGLSSYEQYF. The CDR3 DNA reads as TGTGCCAGCAGCTTAGTGACAGGGTTAAGCTCCTACGAGCAGTACTTC.

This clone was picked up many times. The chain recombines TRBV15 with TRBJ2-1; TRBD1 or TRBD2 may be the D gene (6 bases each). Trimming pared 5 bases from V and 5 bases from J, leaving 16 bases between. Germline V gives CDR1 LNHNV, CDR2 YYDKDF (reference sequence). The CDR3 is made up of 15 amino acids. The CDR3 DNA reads TGTGCCACCAGCGGAAGGGGGACTTCAAACAATGAGCAGTTCTTC. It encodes CATSGRGTSNNEQFF.

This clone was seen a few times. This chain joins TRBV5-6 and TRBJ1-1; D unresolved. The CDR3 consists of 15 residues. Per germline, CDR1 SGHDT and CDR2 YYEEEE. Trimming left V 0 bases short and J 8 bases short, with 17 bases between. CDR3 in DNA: TGTGCCAGCAGCTTGGAGCCTTTTTCGACGGGGGAAGCTTTCTTT. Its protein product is CASSLEPFSTGEAFF.

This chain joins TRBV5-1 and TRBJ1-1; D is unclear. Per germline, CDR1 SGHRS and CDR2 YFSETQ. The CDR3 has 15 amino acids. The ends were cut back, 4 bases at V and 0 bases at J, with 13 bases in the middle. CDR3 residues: CASSVRLGMNTEAFF. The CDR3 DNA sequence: TGCGCCAGCAGCGTCCGCCTAGGAATGAACACTGAAGCTTTCTTT.

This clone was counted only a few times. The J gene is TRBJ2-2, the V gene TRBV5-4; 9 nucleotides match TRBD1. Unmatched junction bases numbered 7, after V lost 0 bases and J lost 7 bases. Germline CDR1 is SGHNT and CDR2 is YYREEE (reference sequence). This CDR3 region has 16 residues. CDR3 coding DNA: TGTGCCAGCAGCTTGGCCCCGGGACAGGGAAGCGGGGAGCTGTTTTTT. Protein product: CASSLAPGQGSGELFF.

The CDR3 is CASSPRRVGTEAFF. In nucleotides, the CDR3 is TGTGCCAGCAGTCCCAGGCGAGTGGGCACTGAAGCTTTCTTT. V and J are TRBV6-1 and TRBJ1-1; unclear D gene. Trimming stripped 5 bases from V and 4 bases from J, with 14 bases between. Germline V lookup: CDR1 MNHNS, CDR2 SASEGT. The CDR3 consists of 14 residues.

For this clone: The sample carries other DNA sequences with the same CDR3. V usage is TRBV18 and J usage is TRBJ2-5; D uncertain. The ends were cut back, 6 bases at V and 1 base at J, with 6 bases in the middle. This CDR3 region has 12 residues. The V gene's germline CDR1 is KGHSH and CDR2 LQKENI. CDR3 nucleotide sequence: TGTGCCAGCTCGCCCGCCCAAGAGACCCAGTACTTC. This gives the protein CASSPAQETQYF.

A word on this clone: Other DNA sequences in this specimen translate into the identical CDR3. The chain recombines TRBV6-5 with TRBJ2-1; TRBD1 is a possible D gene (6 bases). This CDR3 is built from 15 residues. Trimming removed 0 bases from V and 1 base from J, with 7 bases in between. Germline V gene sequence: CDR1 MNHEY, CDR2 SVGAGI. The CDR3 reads CASSYSGGSYNEQFF. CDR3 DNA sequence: TGTGCCAGCAGTTACTCAGGGGGATCCTACAATGAGCAGTTCTTC.

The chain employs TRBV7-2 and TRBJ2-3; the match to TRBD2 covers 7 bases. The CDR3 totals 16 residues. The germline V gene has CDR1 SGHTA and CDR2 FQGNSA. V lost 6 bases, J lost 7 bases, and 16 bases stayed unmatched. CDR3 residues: CASSRGGVISGNTQYF. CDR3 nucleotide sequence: TGTGCCAGCAGTAGGGGCGGGGTCATAAGCGGGAATACGCAGTATTTT.

CDR3 protein: CASSRQTYNSPLHF. The CDR3 region has the DNA TGTGCCAGCAGCCGACAGACCTATAATTCACCCCTCCACTTT. The rearrangement uses TRBV6-1 and TRBJ1-6; D might be TRBD1 (5 bases). The CDR3 is 14 residues long. Germline V lookup: CDR1 MNHNS, CDR2 SASEGT. V lost 6 bases to trimming and J lost 2 bases, with 8 bases between them.